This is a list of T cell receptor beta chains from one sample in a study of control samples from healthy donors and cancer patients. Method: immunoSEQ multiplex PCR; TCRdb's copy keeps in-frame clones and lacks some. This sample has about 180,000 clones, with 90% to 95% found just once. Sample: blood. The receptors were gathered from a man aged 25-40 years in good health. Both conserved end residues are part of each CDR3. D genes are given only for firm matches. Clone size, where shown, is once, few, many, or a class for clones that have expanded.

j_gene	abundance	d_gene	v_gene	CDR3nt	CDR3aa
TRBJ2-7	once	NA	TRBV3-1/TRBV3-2	TGTGCCAGCGGCCGGGACTCCTGGGGCGAGCAGTACTTC	CASGRDSWGEQYF
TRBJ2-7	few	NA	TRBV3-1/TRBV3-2	TGTGCCAGCAGCCTCTCCTCCGGGACTTTCCTTACCTACGAGCAGTACTTC	CASSLSSGTFLTYEQYF
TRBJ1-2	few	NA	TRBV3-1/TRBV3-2	TGTGCCAGCAGCCCCTCACCGGTAGAATATGGCTACACCTTC	CASSPSPVEYGYTF
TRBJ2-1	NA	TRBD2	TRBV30	TGTGCTGGGGCCGCGGGGACTAGCGGGAAATACAATGAGCAGTTCTTC	CAGAAGTSGKYNEQFF
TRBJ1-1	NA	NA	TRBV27	TGTGCCAGCAGCCGTCGGACGGGATCGAACACTGAAGCTTTCTTT	CASSRRTGSNTEAFF
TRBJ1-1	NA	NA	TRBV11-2	TGTGCCAGCAGCTTACCTTCTCTGATGTCTGGAGCTTTCTTT	CASSLPSLMSGAFF
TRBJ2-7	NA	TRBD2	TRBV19	TGTGCCAGTAGTATAACTTCGGTAGCGGGGAAATACGAGCAGTACTTC	CASSITSVAGKYEQYF
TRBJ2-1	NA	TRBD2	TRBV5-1	TGCGCCAGCAGCGAAACCCTAGCGGGGTCCTACAATGAGCAGTTCTTC	CASSETLAGSYNEQFF
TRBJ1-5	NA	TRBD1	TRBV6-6	TGTGCCAGCAACCCGGGACAGGCCAATCAGCCCCAGCATTTT	CASNPGQANQPQHF
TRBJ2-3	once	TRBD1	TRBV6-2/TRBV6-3	TGTGCCAGCAGCAGGGACAGGGGGCGGACGGGGACAGATACGCAGTATTTT	CASSRDRGRTGTDTQYF
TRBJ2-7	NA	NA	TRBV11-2	TGTGCCAGCAGCTTAGAGAGAGGGGGTTCCTACGAGCAGTACTTC	CASSLERGGSYEQYF
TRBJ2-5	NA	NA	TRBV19	TGTGCCAGTAGTATGCGACGGGACCAAGAGACCCAGTACTTC	CASSMRRDQETQYF
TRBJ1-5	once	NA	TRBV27	TGTGCCAGCAGTTTAATTGGCACAAATCAGCCCCAGCATTTT	CASSLIGTNQPQHF
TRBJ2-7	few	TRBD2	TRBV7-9	TGTGCCATCTCTAGCGGGATTGCCTACGAGCAGTACTTC	CAISSGIAYEQYF
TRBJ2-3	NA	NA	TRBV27	TGTGCCAGCAGTTTTTACGGTGCACTTAGCACAGATACGCAGTATTTT	CASSFYGALSTDTQYF
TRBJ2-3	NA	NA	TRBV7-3	TGTGCCAGCAGCTTCACAGGGTTAGATACGCAGTATTTT	CASSFTGLDTQYF
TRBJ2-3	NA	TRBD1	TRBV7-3	TGTGCCAGCAGCTTAAAAGCCATCGGACAGGTGGGGAGCTTGAGCACAGATACGCAGTATTTT	CASSLKAIGQVGSLSTDTQYF
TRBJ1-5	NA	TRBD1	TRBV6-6	TGTGCCAGCAGGTCGGACAGGCGACCGAGTCAGCCCCAGCATTTT	CASRSDRRPSQPQHF
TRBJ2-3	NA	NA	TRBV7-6	TGTGCCAGCAGCCCAGATGGAGGGGTCACAGATACGCAGTATTTT	CASSPDGGVTDTQYF
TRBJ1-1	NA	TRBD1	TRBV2	TGTGCCAACACCCGGGACAGGGGTGCTTTCTTT	CANTRDRGAFF
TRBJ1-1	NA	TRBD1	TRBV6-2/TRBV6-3	TGTGCCAGCAGTTTAAACAGGGGGCAAAACACTGAAGCTTTCTTT	CASSLNRGQNTEAFF
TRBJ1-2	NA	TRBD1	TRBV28	TGTGCCAGCAGTCCCCATGGGACGACAGGGGGGAAAGGCTACACCTTC	CASSPHGTTGGKGYTF
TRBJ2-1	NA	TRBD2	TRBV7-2	TGTGCCAGCAGCTTAGTGAGCGGGGGGGCCAGAAATGAGCAGTTCTTC	CASSLVSGGARNEQFF
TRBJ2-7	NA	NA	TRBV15	TGTGCCACCAGTTATCTCGGGGCCTCCTACGAGCAGTACTTC	CATSYLGASYEQYF
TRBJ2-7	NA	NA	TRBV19	TGTGCCAGTAGTATAGTATCCCGGGGCCCGATGTCCTACGAGCAGTACTTC	CASSIVSRGPMSYEQYF
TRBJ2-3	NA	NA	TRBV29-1	TGCAGCGTTGAAAAATCCGGCACGAGCACAGATACGCAGTATTTT	CSVEKSGTSTDTQYF
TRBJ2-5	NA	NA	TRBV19	TGTGCCAGTAGTATAGACCCGAGCCGAGAGACCCAGTACTTC	CASSIDPSRETQYF
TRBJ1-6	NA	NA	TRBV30	TGTGCCTGGGAAAGCTCCTATAATTCACCCCTCCACTTT	CAWESSYNSPLHF